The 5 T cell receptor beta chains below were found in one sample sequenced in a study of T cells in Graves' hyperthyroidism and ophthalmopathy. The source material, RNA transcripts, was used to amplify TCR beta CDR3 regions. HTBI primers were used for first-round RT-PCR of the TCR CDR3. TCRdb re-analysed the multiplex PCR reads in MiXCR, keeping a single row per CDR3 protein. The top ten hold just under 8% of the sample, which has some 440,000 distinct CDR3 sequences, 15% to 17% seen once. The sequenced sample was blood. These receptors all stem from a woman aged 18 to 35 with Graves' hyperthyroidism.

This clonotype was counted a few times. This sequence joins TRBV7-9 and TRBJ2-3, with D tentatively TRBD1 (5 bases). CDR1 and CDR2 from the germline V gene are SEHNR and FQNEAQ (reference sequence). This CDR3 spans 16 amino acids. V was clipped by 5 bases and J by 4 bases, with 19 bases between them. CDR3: CASSQDQGYFPDTQYF. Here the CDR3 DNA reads TGTGCCAGCAGCCAAGACCAGGGATATTTCCCAGATACGCAGTATTTT.

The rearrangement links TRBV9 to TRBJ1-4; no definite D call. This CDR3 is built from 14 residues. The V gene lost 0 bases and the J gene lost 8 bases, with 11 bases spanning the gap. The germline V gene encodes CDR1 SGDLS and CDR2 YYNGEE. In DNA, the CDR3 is TGTGCCAGCAGCGTAGGGGATGGCGGCGAAAAACTGTTTTTT. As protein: CASSVGDGGEKLFF.

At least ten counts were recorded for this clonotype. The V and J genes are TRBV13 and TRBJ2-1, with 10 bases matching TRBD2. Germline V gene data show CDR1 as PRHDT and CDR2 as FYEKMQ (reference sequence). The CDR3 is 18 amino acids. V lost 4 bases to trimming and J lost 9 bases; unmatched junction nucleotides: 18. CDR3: CASSSGTSDIYPGGEQFF. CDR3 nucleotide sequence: TGTGCCAGCAGCTCCGGGACTAGCGATATTTACCCGGGCGGTGAGCAGTTCTTC. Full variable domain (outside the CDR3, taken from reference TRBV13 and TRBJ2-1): AAGVIQSPRHLIKEKRETATLKCYPIPRHDTVYWYQQGPGQDPQFLISFYEKMQSDKGSIPDRFSAQQFSDYHSELNMSSLELGDSALYFCASSSGTSDIYPGGEQFFGPGTRLTVL.

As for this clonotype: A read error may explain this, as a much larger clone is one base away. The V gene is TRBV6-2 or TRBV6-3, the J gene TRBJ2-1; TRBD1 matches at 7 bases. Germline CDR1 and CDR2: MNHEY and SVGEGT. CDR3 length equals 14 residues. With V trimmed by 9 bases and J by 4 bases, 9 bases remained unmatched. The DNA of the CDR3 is TGTGCCAGGAGCCTAGGACAGGTTTACAATGAGCAGTTCTTC. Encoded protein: CARSLGQVYNEQFF.

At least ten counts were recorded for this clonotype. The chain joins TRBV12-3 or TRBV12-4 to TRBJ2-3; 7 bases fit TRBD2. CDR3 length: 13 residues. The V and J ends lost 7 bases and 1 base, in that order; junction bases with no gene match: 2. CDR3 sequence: CASTRGGTDTQYF. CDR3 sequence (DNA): TGTGCCAGCACCCGGGGGGGCACAGATACGCAGTATTTT.